The next 22 T cell receptor beta chains were all read from a single sample in a study of blood T cell repertoires in COVID-19 (dated by TCRdb to the early 2020s). Library prep was done by the immunoSEQ multiplex PCR assay. TCRdb carries this immuneACCESS record with in-frame sequences only. Its versions omit some clonotypes, under half of them owing to an unresolved V gene in the studies checked, with the rest unexplained. The sample profile shows 150,000 or so clones; under 95% of them were found once. 0.55% of the sample is held by the ten biggest clonotypes. Sequenced sample: peripheral blood. The origin of the receptors is a man aged 45-65 years with acute or convalescent COVID-19.

V usage is TRBV21-1 and J usage is TRBJ2-7; the table's D call of TRBD2 was not tested on the DNA. TRBV21-1 is a known pseudogene. The CDR3 contains 16 residues. CDR3 protein: CASSKDRPEPPYEQYF. The DNA of the CDR3 is TGTGCCAGCAGCAAAGACCGACCGGAGCCCCCCTACGAGCAGTACTTC.

The chain links TRBV3-1 (or the pseudogene TRBV3-2) to TRBJ1-4; TRBD1 is a possible D gene (5 bases). Looked up from germline, CDR1 is LGHDT and CDR2 is YNNKEL (reference sequence). V lost 1 base and J lost 7, with 10 bases in between. This CDR3 has 14 amino acids. The DNA for the CDR3 is TGTGCCAGCAGCCAAGGGGGGGTAGGTGAAAAACTGTTTTTT. Its translation: CASSQGGVGEKLFF.

The V and J genes are TRBV28 and TRBJ1-6, with D unclear. Between the trimmed V and J ends, which lost 5 bases and 7 bases, there was a span of 9 bases. Per germline, CDR1 MDHEN and CDR2 SYDVKM. This CDR3 comprises 13 residues. CDR3 region: CASSRDTNSPLHF. The CDR3 DNA is TGTGCCAGCAGTAGAGACACGAATTCACCCCTCCACTTT.

This clone was counted between two and nine times. The same CDR3 is also encoded by other DNA sequences in this sample. The genes are TRBV27 and TRBJ2-5; D perhaps matches TRBD1 (6 bases). The V and J ends lost 5 bases and 2 bases respectively, with 12 bases between them. CDR1 and CDR2 (germline): MNHEY, SMNVEV (reference sequence). The CDR3 runs to 14 residues. Here the CDR3 reads CASSPGHLQETQYF. Here the CDR3 DNA reads TGTGCCAGCAGTCCGGGACACTTGCAAGAGACCCAGTACTTC.

The chain has TRBV4-3 and TRBJ2-7; TRBD2 matches 9 bases. This CDR3 has 18 amino acids. Germline CDR1 LGHNA, CDR2 YSLEER. J was trimmed by 1 base and V by 1 base; bases with no gene match: 11. The CDR3 DNA sequence: TGCGCCAGCAGCCAAGTCCCGGGGTGGACTAGCGAATCCTACGAGCAGTACGTC. Translating it yields CASSQVPGWTSESYEQYV.

This clone appeared a single time. The chain combines TRBV5-1 with TRBJ2-1; TRBD2 matches at 8 bases. V lost 0 bases to trimming and J lost 6 bases; unmatched junction nucleotides: 5. In germline, CDR1 is SGHRS, CDR2 YFSETQ. The CDR3 contains 15 residues. The CDR3 nucleotides read TGCGCCAGCAGCTTGGTCAGCGGGGGATTCAATGAGCAGTTCTTC. The encoded protein is CASSLVSGGFNEQFF.

The J gene is TRBJ1-1, the V gene TRBV28; D uncertain. The V end lost 5 bases, the J end lost 4 bases, and 20 bases lay between the germline ends. The CDR3 is made up of 16 amino acids. Germline lookup yields CDR1 MDHEN and CDR2 SYDVKM. This chain's CDR3 is CASSPLGTLASTEAFF. The CDR3 DNA is TGTGCCAGCAGTCCCCTTGGAACGCTAGCGAGCACTGAAGCTTTCTTT.

The V gene is TRBV19, the J gene TRBJ2-6, with D perhaps TRBD2 (5 bases). V lost 5 bases and J 0 bases, leaving 8 bases between the germline ends. CDR1 and CDR2 (germline): LNHDA, SQIVND (reference sequence). CDR3 length equals 15 residues. Here the CDR3 DNA reads TGTGCCAGTAGTGGAGGATCCTCTGGGGCCAACGTCCTGACTTTC. It translates to CASSGGSSGANVLTF. The full variable domain, its missing parts supplied by reference TRBV19 and TRBJ2-6, is DGGITQSPKYLFRKEGQNVTLSCEQNLNHDAMYWYRQDPGQGLRLIYYSQIVNDFQKGDIAEGYSVSREKKESFPLTVTSAQKNPTAFYLCASSGGSSGANVLTFGAGSRLTVL.

The chain recombines TRBV10-2 with TRBJ2-2, with D perhaps matching TRBD1 (5 bases). CDR1 and CDR2 (germline): WSHSY, SAAADI. Deletions cut 4 bases from V and 4 bases from J, with 16 bases between. This CDR3 region has 16 residues. CDR3 sequence reads: CASSGLRVRTTGELFF. CDR3 DNA: TGCGCCAGCAGTGGGCTCAGGGTTCGGACCACCGGGGAGCTGTTTTTT.

The rearrangement joins TRBV28 to TRBJ1-2; D is uncertain. Germline CDR1 MDHEN, CDR2 SYDVKM. V lost 7 bases and J lost 4, with 13 bases in between. This CDR3 region has 13 residues. CDR3 sequence: CASTWHGPYGYTF. The CDR3 DNA follows: TGTGCCAGCACCTGGCATGGTCCCTATGGCTACACCTTC.

The V call is TRBV2, the J call TRBJ2-7, with D possibly matching TRBD2 (5 bases). CDR3 length equals 16 residues. CDR1 and CDR2 (germline): SNHLY, FYNNEI. Trimming stripped 5 bases from V and 0 bases from J, with 17 bases between. Here the CDR3 DNA reads TGTGCCAGCAGTTTCGAAGGGCGGGCAAGCTCCTACGAGCAGTACTTC. It specifies CASSFEGRASSYEQYF. The full variable domain, completed using reference TRBV2 and TRBJ2-7, is EPEVTQTPSHQVTQMGQEVILRCVPISNHLYFYWYRQILGQKVEFLVSFYNNEISEKSEIFDDQFSVERPDGSNFTLKIRSTKLEDSAMYFCASSFEGRASSYEQYFGPGTRLTVT.

This rearrangement joins TRBV18 to TRBJ2-1; D is ambiguous. V lost 3 bases and J lost 2, with 8 bases in between. Germline values: CDR1 KGHSH, CDR2 LQKENI. This CDR3 is 14 amino acids long. The CDR3 here is CASSPAQTYNEQFF. As DNA, the CDR3 is TGTGCCAGCTCACCGGCACAAACCTACAATGAGCAGTTCTTC.

This sequence joins TRBV11-1 and TRBJ2-3, with 7 bases lining up with TRBD1. The CDR3 runs to 16 residues. J lost 0 bases, V lost 8 bases, and 11 bases had no gene match. CDR1 SGHAT and CDR2 FQDESV come from the germline V gene (reference sequence). For the CDR3, the DNA is TGTGCCAGCTGTGGAAGAACAGGGGATAGCACAGATACGCAGTATTTT. Amino acids: CASCGRTGDSTDTQYF.

For this clone: The junction shows a germline mismatch at one end, possibly a read error. J is TRBJ1-2 and V is TRBV10-3; D is perhaps TRBD1 (6 bases). CDR3 length equals 12 residues. Germline V CDR1 and CDR2: ENHRY, SYGVKD. The CDR3: CAIRGAPGDPIF. For the CDR3, the DNA is TGTGCCATCAGGGGGGCCCCAGGCGACCCAATCTTC.

In its sample, this clone was seen a few times. The chain combines TRBV9 with TRBJ2-1, with D possibly being TRBD2 (6 bases). V lost 0 bases and J 2 bases, leaving 9 bases between the germline ends. The CDR3 sequence is 15 residues long. CDR1 is SGDLS, CDR2 YYNGEE, per germline. The CDR3 protein is CASSVEDYPYNEQFF. The CDR3 DNA reads as TGTGCCAGCAGCGTAGAGGACTACCCCTACAATGAGCAGTTCTTC. The full variable domain, rest sourced from reference TRBV9 and TRBJ2-1, is DSGVTQTPKHLITATGQRVTLRCSPRSGDLSVYWYQQSLDQGLQFLIQYYNGEERAKGNILERFSAQQFPDLHSELNLSSLELGDSALYFCASSVEDYPYNEQFFGPGTRLTVL.

The rearrangement joins TRBV3-1 (or the pseudogene TRBV3-2) to TRBJ2-2; 7 nucleotides align to TRBD1. Trimming at V came to 5 bases and at J to 4 bases, leaving 4 bases not matched to a gene. This CDR3 is built from 14 residues. Per the germline V gene, CDR1 is LGHDT and CDR2 is YNNKEL (reference sequence). CDR3 in DNA: TGTGCCAGCAGCGACAGGGTCAGCACCGGGGAGCTGTTTTTT. This sequence encodes CASSDRVSTGELFF.

Written as DNA, the CDR3 is TGTGCCAGCCGAACCTATTACTCTGGGGCCAACGTCCTGACTTTC. This translates into CASRTYYSGANVLTF. The J gene is TRBJ2-6, the V gene TRBV19; D not resolved. V was trimmed by 9 bases and J by 0 bases, leaving 12 bases between them. The CDR3 totals 15 residues. From germline, CDR1 is LNHDA and CDR2 SQIVND (reference sequence). Full variable domain (missing parts from reference TRBV19 and TRBJ2-6): DGGITQSPKYLFRKEGQNVTLSCEQNLNHDAMYWYRQDPGQGLRLIYYSQIVNDFQKGDIAEGYSVSREKKESFPLTVTSAQKNPTAFYLCASRTYYSGANVLTFGAGSRLTVL.

In its sample, this clone was seen once. The V gene is TRBV20-1, the J gene TRBJ2-7; D uncertain. The V end was cut by 5 bases, the J end by 3 bases, with 8 bases between. Germline V CDR1 and CDR2: DFQATT, SNEGSKA (reference sequence). This CDR3 comprises 11 residues. The CDR3 loop is CSAYFGYEQYF. CDR3 DNA: TGCAGTGCTTACTTCGGCTACGAGCAGTACTTC.

The chain links TRBV6-5 to TRBJ2-2, with TRBD1 identical over 7 bases. From germline, CDR1 is MNHEY and CDR2 SVGAGI. The CDR3 is 15 residues long. V lost 5 bases to trimming and J lost 1 base; unmatched junction nucleotides: 4. The DNA for the CDR3 is TGTGCCAGCAGTATATGGACAGGGAACACCGGGGAGCTGTTTTTT. The encoded protein is CASSIWTGNTGELFF.

J is TRBJ2-2 and V is TRBV11-3; D is unclear. The V and J ends lost 1 base and 3 bases respectively, with 3 bases between them. Germline V gene data show CDR1 as SGHNT and CDR2 as YENEEA. CDR3 size: 13 residues. CDR3 amino acids: CASSLAYTGELFF. Here the CDR3 DNA reads TGTGCCAGCAGCTTAGCCTACACCGGGGAGCTGTTTTTT. Full variable domain (missing parts from reference TRBV11-3 and TRBJ2-2): EAGVVQSPRYKIIEKKQPVAFWCNPISGHNTLYWYLQNLGQGPELLIRYENEEAVDDSQLPKDRFSAERLKGVDSTLKIQPAELGDSAVYLCASSLAYTGELFFGEGSRLTVL.

This sequence joins TRBV2 and TRBJ1-5; 12 nucleotides align to TRBD1. The length of the CDR3 is 18 residues. Losses at the gene ends were 6 bases for V and 0 bases for J; bases not matched to a gene: 9. In germline, CDR1 is SNHLY, CDR2 FYNNEI. The CDR3 DNA follows: TGTGCCAGCAGCCCGGGACAGGGGGCCTTATATAGCAATCAGCCCCAGCATTTT. This encodes CASSPGQGALYSNQPQHF.

This rearrangement joins TRBV27 to TRBJ1-6; D unclear. V gave up 3 bases and J gave up 0 bases, with 12 bases separating them. The CDR3 loop spans 17 amino acids. The germline CDR1 and CDR2 sequences are MNHEY and SMNVEV (reference sequence). The CDR3 loop reads CASSLSPGSSYNSPLHF. The CDR3 nucleotides read TGTGCCAGCAGTTTGTCCCCGGGGAGCTCCTATAATTCACCCCTCCACTTT.